This T cell receptor (beta chain) was sequenced for a study of OX40 agonist ivuxolimab in advanced cancers. The V end was cut by 1 base, the J end by 0 bases, with 11 bases between. Germline V gene sequence: CDR1 LGHNA, CDR2 YSLEER. This CDR3 region has 16 residues. TCRdb's copy holds only in-frame clones and misses some; the assay was immunoSEQ multiplex PCR. The sample shows some 80,000 clones, around 86% of them seen only once. The clonotype originates from an adult with an advanced solid tumor such as melanoma, head and neck, liver or kidney cancer. Sample: CD4+ or CD8+ T cells sorted from blood, taken in a trial of the OX40 agonist ivuxolimab. This chain links TRBV4-3 with TRBJ2-3; D perhaps matches TRBD1 (6 bases). The DNA of the CDR3 is TGCGCCAGCAGCCAAGGACAGGCCGCTAGCACAGATACGCAGTATTTT. It encodes CASSQGQAASTDTQYF.